Listed here are 12 T cell receptor beta chains from one sample, sequenced in a study of T-cell memory formation after mild COVID-19. MiXCR, applied by TCRdb to the 5' RACE reads, yields one record per CDR3 protein. The table records 100,000 to 150,000 distinct CDR3 sequences, about 5.9% of them present only once. Sequences were obtained from PBMCs or a T cell subset sorted from them (not recorded which). The receptors were gathered from an adult woman who had mild COVID-19 (a few samples of this study predate the infection). Cell type and time point are not known.

This clonotype came up many times. The chain carries TRBV7-6 and TRBJ2-2, with 8 bases identical to TRBD1. This CDR3 spans 16 amino acids. V trimming: 6 bases; J trimming: 4 bases; junction bases outside the gene matches: 10. Per the germline V gene, CDR1 is SGHVS and CDR2 is FNYEAQ. The CDR3 DNA sequence: TGTGCCAGCAGTTCCGGACAGGGCCTATTCACCGGGGAGCTGTTTTTT. It encodes CASSSGQGLFTGELFF.

In its sample, this clonotype was seen many times. The rearrangement joins TRBV5-1 to TRBJ1-2, with TRBD1 as a possible D gene (5 bases). The CDR3 is 12 residues long. Trimming stripped 3 bases from V and 9 bases from J, with 12 bases between. The V gene's germline CDR1 is SGHRS and CDR2 YFSETQ. CDR3 region: CASSSPGASYTF. The DNA for the CDR3 is TGCGCCAGCAGCTCGCCCGGGGCCAGCTACACCTTC. Variable domain in full (rest from reference TRBV5-1 and TRBJ1-2): KAGVTQTPRYLIKTRGQQVTLSCSPISGHRSVSWYQQTPGQGLQFLFEYFSETQRNKGNFPGRFSGRQFSNSRSEMNVSTLELGDSALYLCASSSPGASYTFGSGTRLTVV.

This clonotype was seen at least ten times. The chain joins TRBV5-6 to TRBJ2-7; D is possibly TRBD2 (5 bases). CDR3 length equals 11 residues. V dropped 2 bases and J dropped 6 bases, with 6 bases sitting between them. Germline V gene data show CDR1 as SGHDT and CDR2 as YYEEEE. CDR3 protein: CASSFAGEQYF. CDR3 coding DNA: TGTGCCAGCAGCTTTGCGGGCGAGCAGTACTTC.

This sequence joins TRBV5-6 and TRBJ2-1; 11 nucleotides match TRBD2. CDR3 length: 15 amino acids. The V gene's germline CDR1 is SGHDT and CDR2 YYEEEE. V was clipped by 3 bases and J by 7 bases; unmatched bases: 6. The CDR3 bases are TGTGCCAGCAGCTCGCTAGCGGGAGGTTGGAATGAGCAGTTCTTC. Its protein is CASSSLAGGWNEQFF.

The chain uses TRBV7-3 and TRBJ2-3; D tentatively reads TRBD1 or TRBD2 (5 bases each). CDR3 length: 14 amino acids. The germline V gene has CDR1 SGHTA and CDR2 FQGTGA. Trimming shortened V by 4 bases and J by 4 bases, and 12 bases separated the two germline ends. This chain's CDR3 is CASSSGRDPDTQYF. The DNA for the CDR3 is TGTGCCAGCAGCTCCGGACGGGACCCAGATACGCAGTATTTT. The complete variable domain, with remaining parts taken from reference TRBV7-3 and TRBJ2-3, reads GAGVSQTPSNKVTEKGKYVELRCDPISGHTALYWYRQSLGQGPEFLIYFQGTGAADDSGLPNDRFFAVRPEGSVSTLKIQRTERGDSAVYLCASSSGRDPDTQYFGPGTRLTVL.

This clonotype was recorded many times. V usage is TRBV20-1 and J usage is TRBJ2-4; either TRBD1 or TRBD2 may fit D (5 bases each). Trimming took off 0 bases at V and 0 bases at J, with 12 bases between the two ends. Germline CDR1 DFQATT, CDR2 SNEGSKA (reference sequence). This CDR3 is 16 amino acids long. The CDR3 region is CSARDNLRGAKNIQYF. CDR3 DNA sequence: TGCAGTGCTAGAGATAATCTGAGGGGAGCCAAAAACATTCAGTACTTC.

The chain joins TRBV3-1 to TRBJ1-1; the D gene is possibly TRBD1 (6 bases). The V end lost 4 bases, the J end lost 4 bases, and 13 bases lay between the germline ends. CDR1 and CDR2 (germline): LGHDT, YNNKEL (reference sequence). This CDR3 region has 14 residues. CDR3 sequence (DNA): TGTGCCAGCAGCCCCCCCAGGGGTTCCACTGAAGCTTTCTTT. Translated: CASSPPRGSTEAFF.

This clonotype was counted only a few times. V is TRBV15 and J is TRBJ2-5; D perhaps matches TRBD1 (6 bases). The CDR3 runs to 15 residues. In germline, CDR1 is LNHNV, CDR2 YYDKDF (reference sequence). V gave up 1 base and J gave up 1 base, with 10 bases separating them. The CDR3 is CATSRGQGLQETQYF. The CDR3 nucleotides are TGTGCCACCAGCAGAGGTCAGGGGCTCCAAGAGACCCAGTACTTC.

The chain combines TRBV24-1 with TRBJ1-1; possibly TRBD1 for D (6 bases). Trimming pared 4 bases from V and 4 bases from J, leaving 9 bases between. This CDR3 comprises 13 residues. Germline V gives CDR1 KGHDR, CDR2 SFDVKD. In DNA, the CDR3 is TGTGCCACCAGTGAGTCAGGGGCCACTGAAGCTTTCTTT. It yields the protein CATSESGATEAFF.

This clonotype was counted between two and nine times. The rearrangement joins TRBV6-6 to TRBJ1-2; TRBD1 matches at 7 bases. The CDR3 totals 14 residues. With 2 bases clipped from V and 4 bases from J, the junction kept 4 bases outside the gene matches. Per germline, CDR1 MNHNY and CDR2 SVGAGI (reference sequence). The CDR3: CASSYTTGIYGYTF. CDR3 sequence (DNA): TGTGCCAGCAGTTACACGACAGGGATCTATGGCTACACCTTC.

The genes are TRBV3-1 and TRBJ2-2; D is undetermined. Trimming took off 2 bases at V and 5 bases at J, with 9 bases between the two ends. The CDR3 has 14 amino acids. Looked up from germline, CDR1 is LGHDT and CDR2 is YNNKEL (reference sequence). CDR3 nucleotide sequence: TGTGCCAGCAGCCAACAATCCGAAACCGGGGAGCTGTTTTTT. Translated, it gives CASSQQSETGELFF.

The chain carries TRBV20-1 and TRBJ2-5, with 9 bases matching TRBD2. The CDR3 loop spans 14 amino acids. Germline trimming cut 7 bases from V and 1 base from J; bases unmatched to any gene: 7. Germline V CDR1 and CDR2: DFQATT, SNEGSKA (reference sequence). CDR3 nucleotides: TGCAGTGGGGCGGCTAGCGGGGTCCAAGAGACCCAGTACTTC. Its translation is CSGAASGVQETQYF.